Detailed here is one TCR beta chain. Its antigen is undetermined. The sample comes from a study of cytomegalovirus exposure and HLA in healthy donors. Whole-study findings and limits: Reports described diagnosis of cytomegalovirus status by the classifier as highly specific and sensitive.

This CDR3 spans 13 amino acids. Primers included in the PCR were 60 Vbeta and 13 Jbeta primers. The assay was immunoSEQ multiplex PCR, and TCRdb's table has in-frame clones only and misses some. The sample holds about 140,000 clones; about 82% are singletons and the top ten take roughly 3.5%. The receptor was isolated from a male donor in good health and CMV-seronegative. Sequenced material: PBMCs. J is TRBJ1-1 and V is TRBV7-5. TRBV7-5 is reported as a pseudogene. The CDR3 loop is CARSDGSGSEAFF. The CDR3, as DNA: TGTGCCAGAAGCGATGGGAGCGGATCTGAAGCTTTCTTT.